Included here is one T cell receptor beta chain sequence, with context. This specimen comes from a study of T cells in Graves' hyperthyroidism and ophthalmopathy. The V segment lost 3 bases and the J segment 6 bases; nucleotides outside the gene matches: 6. Germline V gene data show CDR1 as KGHSH and CDR2 as LQKENI. This CDR3 region has 14 residues. Amplification of TCR beta CDR3 regions used RNA as the template. A set of HTBI primers served as the primers for a first-round RT-PCR of the TCR CDR3. TCRdb analysed the multiplex PCR reads with MiXCR anew, one entry per CDR3 protein. The sample lists approximately 620,000 distinct CDR3 sequences; 11% to 15% were seen once.

V is TRBV18 and J is TRBJ2-7; TRBD1 aligns across 9 bases. The specimen sequenced was blood. This receptor was taken from a woman in her twenties or thirties with Graves' hyperthyroidism that later progressed to Graves' ophthalmopathy. The DNA for the CDR3 is TGTGCCAGCTCACCGGGACAGGGAGGCACCGAGCAGTACTTC. It codes for CASSPGQGGTEQYF.